This record looks at one T cell receptor beta chain sequence and its context. Germline V gene data show CDR1 as SNHLY and CDR2 as FYNNEI. The CDR3 length is 11 residues. V shed 4 bases and J shed 3 bases, with 3 bases lying between them. This record comes from a study of Ad26.COV2.S vaccination and SARS-CoV-2 variants. The method was immunoSEQ multiplex PCR; TCRdb's version includes in-frame clones alone and lacks a portion of them. The table shows more than 400,000 clones, with about 90% occurring only once. Sample treatment: roughly 19 received Ad26.COV2.S at low or high dose, single or two shots; several received placebo; per-sample allocation not given. Samples analyzed were those drawn on day 63 after the first vaccine or placebo injection. Expressing Wuhan-strain SARS-CoV-2 spike, an Ad26 vector served as the vaccine.

The rearrangement uses TRBV2 and TRBJ1-1; D remains ambiguous. The sequencing used peripheral blood, collected in a trial of Ad26.COV2.S vaccine versus placebo. The source is a person between 18 and 60 years old who received the Ad26.COV2.S COVID-19 vaccine or a placebo. The DNA of the CDR3 is TGTGCCAGCAGTGTGTACACTGAAGCTTTCTTT. It specifies CASSVYTEAFF.